This TCR beta chain comes out of a study of control samples from healthy donors and cancer patients. Profiled with immunoSEQ multiplex PCR; TCRdb holds only in-frame clones, not every one. The data contain fewer than 500,000 clones, over 75% of them singletons. CDR1 is SGHNT and CDR2 is YYREEE in the germline V gene (reference sequence). Between the trimmed V and J ends, which lost 0 bases and 1 base, there was a span of 11 bases. The CDR3 consists of 15 residues. This clonotype originated in a man aged 35 to 55 with head and neck cancer. Sequenced sample: PBMCs. V gene TRBV5-4 combines with J gene TRBJ2-7; no firm D call. The CDR3 DNA reads as TGTGCCAGCAGCTTGGCCCAAGGTGGGTCCTACGAGCAGTACTTC. Protein product: CASSLAQGGSYEQYF.